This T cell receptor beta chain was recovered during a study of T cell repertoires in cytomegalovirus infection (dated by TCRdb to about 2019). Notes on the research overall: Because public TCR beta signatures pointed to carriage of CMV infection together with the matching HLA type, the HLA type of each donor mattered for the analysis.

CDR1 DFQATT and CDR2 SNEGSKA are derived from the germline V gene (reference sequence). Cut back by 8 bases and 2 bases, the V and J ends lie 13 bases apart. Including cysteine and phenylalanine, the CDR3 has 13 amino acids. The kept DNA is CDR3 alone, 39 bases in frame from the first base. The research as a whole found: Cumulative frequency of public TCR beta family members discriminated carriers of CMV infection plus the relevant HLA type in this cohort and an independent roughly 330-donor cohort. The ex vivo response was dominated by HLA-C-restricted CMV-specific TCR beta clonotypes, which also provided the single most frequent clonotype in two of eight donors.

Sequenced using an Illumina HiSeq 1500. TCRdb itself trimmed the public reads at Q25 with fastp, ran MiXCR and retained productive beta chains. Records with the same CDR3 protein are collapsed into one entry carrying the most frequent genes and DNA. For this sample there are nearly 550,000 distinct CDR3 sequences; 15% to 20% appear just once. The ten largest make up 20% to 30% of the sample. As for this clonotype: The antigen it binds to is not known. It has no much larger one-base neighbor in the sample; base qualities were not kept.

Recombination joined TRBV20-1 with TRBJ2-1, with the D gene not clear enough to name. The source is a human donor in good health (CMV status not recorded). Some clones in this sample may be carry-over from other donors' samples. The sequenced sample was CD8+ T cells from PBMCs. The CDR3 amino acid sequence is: CSTRVEPYNEQFF. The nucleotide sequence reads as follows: TGCAGTACTCGGGTTGAACCCTACAATGAGCAGTTCTTC.